The 5 T cell receptor beta chains reported below all come from one sample, sequenced in a study of graft-versus-host responses after intestinal transplantation (dated by TCRdb to the early 2020s). Libraries were built with the immunoSEQ multiplex PCR assay. This immuneACCESS table, as held by TCRdb, lists in-frame sequences with V and J called but not all clones. Of the missing ones, under half trace to an unresolved V gene in checked studies; the others have no known cause. A total of approximately 54,000 clones appear in this sample, 91% of them only once. The top ten clonotypes cover approximately 5% of the sample. Here the sequenced sample was PBMCs, taken around 95 weeks after intestinal transplant. All receptors come from a human patient who received an intestinal transplant, so some T cells may come from the graft donor.

The gene calls are TRBV27 and TRBJ2-3; 11 bases are a match to TRBD2. Germline values: CDR1 MNHEY, CDR2 SMNVEV (reference sequence). This CDR3 is built from 16 residues. Germline trimming cut 11 bases from V and 4 bases from J; bases unmatched to any gene: 14. CDR3 amino acids: CASTGTSGPPSDTQYF. In DNA form, the CDR3 reads TGTGCCTCCACCGGGACTAGCGGACCACCGTCAGATACGCAGTATTTT.

This clone was detected a few times. In nucleotides, the CDR3 is TGTGCCAGCACTGACAGTAGCAATCAGCCCCAGCATTTT. As protein: CASTDSSNQPQHF. This chain joins TRBV6-1 and TRBJ1-5, with D perhaps matching TRBD1 (5 bases). The CDR3 length is 13 residues. Germline CDR1 reads MNHNS; CDR2 reads SASEGT. V lost 7 bases to trimming and J lost 0 bases, with 7 bases between them.

This clone came up a few times. The J gene is TRBJ2-2, the V gene TRBV5-4, with 8 bases aligning to TRBD1. The CDR3 loop spans 16 amino acids. CDR1 SGHNT and CDR2 YYREEE come from the germline V gene (reference sequence). V shed 7 bases, J shed 2 bases, and the junction held 10 bases outside the gene matches. The CDR3 reads CASAIPGQGNTGELFF. CDR3 bases: TGTGCCAGCGCCATACCCGGACAGGGTAACACCGGGGAGCTGTTTTTT.

The chain uses TRBV19 and TRBJ2-3, with 7 bases aligning to TRBD1. J lost 4 bases, V lost 6 bases, and 4 bases had no gene match. CDR1 and CDR2 from the germline V gene are LNHDA and SQIVND (reference sequence). The CDR3 extends over 13 amino acids. CDR3 bases: TGTGCCAGTAGCGGGACAGCCCCAGATACGCAGTATTTT. Translation: CASSGTAPDTQYF.

The chain is built from TRBV5-4 and TRBJ2-7, with D uncertain. Germline values: CDR1 SGHNT, CDR2 YYREEE (reference sequence). This CDR3 is built from 14 residues. V lost 3 bases, J lost 2 bases, and 12 bases lay in between. The CDR3: CASSSLGSTYEQYF. Written as DNA, the CDR3 is TGTGCCAGCAGCTCCTTGGGCAGCACCTACGAGCAGTACTTC.